Below, 25 T cell receptor beta chains from the same sample are listed, as sequenced in a study of T cell repertoires in cytomegalovirus infection. TCRdb itself ran the reads through MiXCR, one entry per CDR3 protein. The table shows approximately 500,000 distinct CDR3 sequences, with approximately 26% occurring only once. The sample taken for sequencing was PBMCs. These receptor sequences come from a human donor in good health (CMV status not recorded). Some clones in this sample may be carry-over from other donors' samples.

This clonotype was detected a few times. One end of the junction is discordant with germline, which a read error may explain. J is TRBJ1-4 and V is TRBV5-3, with 10 positions matching TRBD1. TRBV5-3 is recorded as an ORF, its role being uncertain. CDR3 size: 15 residues. Here the CDR3 reads CASSFSGTGAEKLFF. CDR3 DNA sequence: TGTGCCAGCAGCTTCTCCGGGACAGGGGCTGAAAAACTGTTTTTT.

This chain uses TRBV6-8 with TRBJ2-5; a weak D match, TRBD2 (5 bases). Germline CDR1 MNHGY, CDR2 SAAAGT. The CDR3 extends over 16 amino acids. Trimming removed 5 bases at V and 4 bases at J, with 20 bases between. As DNA, the CDR3 is TGTGCCAGCAGTCATAATCTAGCACGCCCGCTAGAGACCCAGTACTTC. This codes for CASSHNLARPLETQYF.

In this sample, this clonotype turned up many times. For the CDR3, the DNA is TGTGCCAGCAGCTTGGGCGTCCCCTACGAGCAGTACTTC. This sequence encodes CASSLGVPYEQYF. The rearrangement uses TRBV7-2 and TRBJ2-7, with D uncertain. The germline V and J ends were trimmed by 3 bases and 2 bases, with 8 bases remaining between them. Germline assignment: CDR1 SGHTA and CDR2 FQGNSA. The CDR3 has 13 residues.

This clonotype was observed a few times. The chain carries TRBV18 and TRBJ2-2; D call uncertain. The CDR3 sequence is 17 residues long. Trimming took off 3 bases at V and 4 bases at J, with 18 bases between the two ends. CDR1 KGHSH and CDR2 LQKENI come from the germline V gene. The CDR3 DNA reads as TGTGCCAGCTCACCTACCTCTAACAGTCTGAGCACCGGGGAGCTGTTTTTT. It yields the protein CASSPTSNSLSTGELFF.

In DNA, the CDR3 is TGTGCCAGTAGCCTTCACCGACTACATCCGAACACCGGGGAGCTGTTTTTT. Amino acids: CASSLHRLHPNTGELFF. The V call is TRBV19, the J call TRBJ2-2; tentative D call: TRBD2 (5 bases). V was pared by 6 bases and J by 0 bases, with 17 bases between. In germline, CDR1 is LNHDA, CDR2 SQIVND (reference sequence). The CDR3 contains 17 residues.

CDR3: CSARLGGTSGGIQYF. The CDR3 DNA follows: TGCAGTGCACGGCTGGGCGGGACTAGCGGTGGGATCCAGTACTTC. The chain employs TRBV20-1 and TRBJ2-5; 11 bases align to TRBD2. The V segment lost 6 bases and the J segment 10 bases; nucleotides outside the gene matches: 16. The CDR3 is made up of 15 amino acids. Germline V gene lookup returns CDR1 DFQATT and CDR2 SNEGSKA (reference sequence).

This clonotype was counted at least ten times. The chain carries TRBV7-2 and TRBJ1-1; D gene uncertain. This CDR3 spans 13 amino acids. Germline CDR1 and CDR2: SGHTA and FQGNSA. V gave up 5 bases and J gave up 6 bases, with 13 bases separating them. CDR3 in DNA: TGTGCCAGCAGCCCGTACCCGGGTTCTGAAGCTTTCTTT. Its translation: CASSPYPGSEAFF.

V is TRBV12-3 or TRBV12-4 and J is TRBJ1-1; a weak D match, TRBD1 (6 bases). Trimming stripped 9 bases from V and 4 bases from J, with 15 bases between. The CDR3 covers 13 residues. This CDR3 reads CASARGTATEAFF. For the CDR3, the DNA is TGTGCCAGTGCCAGGGGAACGGCCACTGAAGCTTTCTTT.

This clonotype was counted between two and nine times. This chain uses TRBV5-4 with TRBJ2-7, with 8 bases fitting TRBD2. V lost 2 bases, J lost 5 bases, and 12 bases stayed unmatched. The germline V gene encodes CDR1 SGHNT and CDR2 YYREEE (reference sequence). This CDR3 has 16 residues. CDR3 nucleotide sequence: TGTGCCAGCAGCTTCCTAGCGGGTGGACCGTACGACGAGCAGTACTTC. It specifies CASSFLAGGPYDEQYF.

The rearrangement joins TRBV9 to TRBJ1-5; TRBD1 matches at 9 bases. J gave up 4 bases and V 4 bases, and 9 bases lay outside the gene matches. The CDR3 is made up of 16 amino acids. Germline V gene lookup returns CDR1 SGDLS and CDR2 YYNGEE. As DNA, the CDR3 is TGTGCCAGCAGCTCAGGACAGGGGACGATGAATCAGCCCCAGCATTTT. Its translation: CASSSGQGTMNQPQHF.

This clonotype has just a few counts. The rearrangement joins TRBV7-3 to TRBJ1-2, with unresolved D. CDR3 size: 11 residues. V was shortened by 8 bases and J by 5 bases, with 9 bases between the two germline ends. Germline assignment: CDR1 SGHTA and CDR2 FQGTGA. In DNA form, the CDR3 reads TGTGCCAGCGGAGAACGATATGGCTACACCTTC. Protein product: CASGERYGYTF.

J is TRBJ2-1 and V is TRBV24-1, with 13 positions matching TRBD2. Germline V gene data show CDR1 as KGHDR and CDR2 as SFDVKD. This CDR3 spans 14 amino acids. The V segment lost 7 bases and the J segment 9 bases; nucleotides outside the gene matches: 5. The CDR3, as DNA: TGTGCCACCAGAGGACTAGCGGGAGCGACTGAGCAGTTCTTC. Protein sequence: CATRGLAGATEQFF.

The genes are TRBV20-1 and TRBJ2-7, with 9 bases lining up with TRBD1. This CDR3 region has 11 residues. J gave up 5 bases and V 6 bases, and 2 bases lay outside the gene matches. CDR1 and CDR2 (germline): DFQATT, SNEGSKA (reference sequence). This chain's CDR3 is CSAGQGHEQYV. The CDR3 DNA reads TGCAGTGCGGGACAGGGACACGAGCAGTACGTC.

This clonotype was observed a handful of times. The chain has TRBV29-1 and TRBJ1-1; a weak D match, TRBD1 (6 bases). Trimming stripped 7 bases from V and 0 bases from J, with 21 bases between. The CDR3 spans 16 residues. The germline V gene encodes CDR1 SQVTM and CDR2 ANQGSEA. The CDR3 nucleotides read TGCAGCGCCGAGCCGCAGGGGAAGCTAATGAACACTGAAGCTTTCTTT. It codes for CSAEPQGKLMNTEAFF.

The CDR3 spells CASRPPGLGGAGELFF. The CDR3 DNA sequence: TGTGCCAGCAGGCCGCCGGGACTAGGCGGCGCCGGGGAGCTGTTTTTT. The chain combines TRBV11-2 with TRBJ2-2; 8 bases are a match to TRBD2. J lost 6 bases, V lost 6 bases, and 12 bases had no gene match. Germline V gene sequence: CDR1 SGHAT, CDR2 FQNNGV. The CDR3 length is 16 residues.

J is TRBJ2-7 and V is TRBV12-3 or TRBV12-4; 7 positions match TRBD2. After removal of 5 bases from V and 7 bases from J, the junction contained 8 bases not matched to a gene. The CDR3 has 13 residues. The CDR3 sequence: CASSLRLAREQYV. The CDR3 DNA is TGTGCCAGCAGTCTCCGACTAGCACGGGAGCAGTACGTC.

CDR3 DNA sequence: TGTGCCAGCAGCAGACTAGTGCTTTATGATGAGCAGTTCTTC. It specifies CASSRLVLYDEQFF. The rearrangement joins TRBV7-2 to TRBJ2-1; D is possibly TRBD2 (6 bases). Trimming pared 5 bases from V and 8 bases from J, leaving 16 bases between. Germline values: CDR1 SGHTA, CDR2 FQGNSA. This CDR3 is 14 amino acids long.

CDR3 sequence: CASSPTLVNEQFF. In nucleotides, the CDR3 is TGTGCCAGCAGCCCCACACTAGTGAATGAGCAGTTCTTC. This sequence joins TRBV7-9 and TRBJ2-1; tentatively, D is TRBD2 (5 bases). Germline loops: CDR1 SEHNR, CDR2 FQNEAQ (reference sequence). This CDR3 is built from 13 residues. V lost 5 bases, J lost 7 bases, and 12 bases lay in between.

This chain uses TRBV12-3 or TRBV12-4 with TRBJ2-1; 8 nucleotides line up with TRBD1. After removal of 7 bases from V and 11 bases from J, the junction contained 22 bases not matched to a gene. The CDR3 length is 17 residues. The CDR3 coding sequence is TGTGCCAGCAATCATTTTAGGACAGGGATGGGGGGCGATAAGCAGTTCTTC. Protein sequence: CASNHFRTGMGGDKQFF.

The chain has TRBV6-5 and TRBJ2-6, with D uncertain. V was shortened by 2 bases and J by 5 bases, with 16 bases between the two germline ends. The CDR3 loop spans 17 amino acids. Per germline, CDR1 MNHEY and CDR2 SVGAGI. The CDR3 region has the DNA TGTGCCAGCAGTTACGCTCTAGGCCCTCTTCGGGCCAACGTCCTGACTTTC. It codes for CASSYALGPLRANVLTF.

This chain uses TRBV28 with TRBJ1-5; no definite D call. The germline V gene has CDR1 MDHEN and CDR2 SYDVKM. V was cut by 8 bases and J by 7 bases, with 9 bases left in between. The CDR3 is 11 residues long. CDR3 sequence: CASGQTQPQHF. The CDR3 DNA reads TGTGCCAGCGGGCAGACCCAGCCCCAGCATTTT.

This clonotype was seen at least ten times. The chain is built from TRBV7-2 and TRBJ1-6; D is ambiguous. The CDR3 extends over 15 amino acids. V was cut by 8 bases and J by 7 bases, with 18 bases left in between. The V gene's germline CDR1 is SGHTA and CDR2 FQGNSA. CDR3 region: CASDLSPTGNSPLHF. The CDR3 DNA reads TGTGCCAGCGATCTCTCCCCCACGGGGAATTCACCCCTCCACTTT.

V and J are TRBV4-1 and TRBJ2-7; the match to TRBD2 covers 8 bases. Looked up from germline, CDR1 is MGHRA and CDR2 is YSYEKL. V trimming: 4 bases; J trimming: 4 bases; junction bases outside the gene matches: 9. The CDR3 totals 15 residues. DNA for the CDR3: TGCGCCAGCAGCCCTCTGGCCGGGAGGGGATACGAGCAGTACTTC. It specifies CASSPLAGRGYEQYF.

This clonotype was counted only a few times. At one end, the junction sequence differs from germline, possibly due to a read error. The chain combines TRBV4-1 with TRBJ2-2; unclear D gene. The CDR3 length is 17 residues. From germline, CDR1 is MGHRA and CDR2 YSYEKL. In DNA form, the CDR3 reads TGTGCCAGCAGCCAAGAGGAAGCCTTCTTGAACACCGGGGAGCTGTTTTTT. This codes for CASSQEEAFLNTGELFF.

The rearrangement joins TRBV11-1 to TRBJ2-1, with 7 bases that match TRBD2. Germline V gives CDR1 SGHAT, CDR2 FQDESV (reference sequence). Trimming at V came to 1 base and at J to 9 bases, leaving 3 bases not matched to a gene. The CDR3 extends over 13 amino acids. The CDR3 sequence is CASSLGTRTEQFF. The CDR3 DNA is TGTGCCAGCAGCTTAGGGACTAGGACTGAGCAGTTCTTC.